The present entry profiles one TCR beta chain with its context. There is no known antigen for this receptor. No quality values exist for individual bases; no much larger clone is one base distant. From its cysteine to its phenylalanine, the CDR3 spans 15 amino acids. Only the CDR3 part of the read is kept: 45 bases, read in frame from the first base. CDR1 and CDR2, looked up from the germline V gene, are KGHSH and LQKENI. A distance of 22 bases separates the germline ends of V and J, which lose 6 bases and 8 bases respectively. The method behind the library was PCR. Sequenced using an Illumina HiSeq 2500. To normalize quantification of the TCRbeta repertoire, the TCR libraries were built with molecular barcoding that relied on unique molecular identifiers. TCRdb ran its own pipeline on the public reads, namely fastp trimming at Q25 and MiXCR clone calling, and kept in-frame beta chains. When rows share a CDR3 protein, they turn into one entry using the most common DNA and genes. The table for this sample lists a few hundred thousand distinct CDR3 sequences; more than 10% of them were counted only once. The top ten constitute approximately 4.3% of the sample.

These data are taken from a study of T-cell reconstitution after alpha-beta-depleted transplantation in children (dated by TCRdb to the mid-2010s). Study-level background: Using TCR repertoire profiling, the study followed T-cell immune reconstitution in a quantitative way in children after TCRalphabeta/CD19-depleted allogeneic hematopoietic cell transplantation.

The specimen comprised PBMCs, sampled from the stem cell graft. This receptor chain uses TRBV18 and TRBJ1-2, and possibly TRBD1, on 5 matching bases. The sequence came from a human donor who donated a stem cell graft to a child with Fanconi anemia. The sequenced DNA: TGTGCCAGCTCCCCCATCAGAGGGGAAACGGGCGGCTACACCTTC. Translated, it gives CASSPIRGETGGYTF.